This record concerns one T cell receptor beta chain sequence. What it binds is not known. This specimen belongs to a study of early T cells in non-severe SARS-CoV-2 infection. Study summary: Alpha and beta chains were unpaired, from unsorted whole-blood bulk RNA. Study-level results: Sequences matched to VDJdb favored anti-spike CD8 responses, while private and CD4 specificities were missed.

Unique molecular identifier tags were affixed to discrete cDNA molecules. One entry per CDR3 protein results from TCRdb running MiXCR on the 5' RACE reads. The sample yields tens of thousands of distinct CDR3 sequences, 4.5% to 7% seen once. The germline gives CDR1 SNHLY, CDR2 FYNNEI. V lost 4 bases and J 2 bases, leaving 12 bases between the germline ends. The CDR3 spans 14 residues. The material was whole blood, obtained at baseline. The chain carries TRBV2 and TRBJ2-7; D might be TRBD2 (5 bases). This TCR was recovered from an adult who was a healthcare worker with PCR-confirmed SARS-CoV-2 infection or an uninfected control (not recorded which). CDR3 loop: CASSARKRTYEQYF. The CDR3 nucleotides read TGTGCCAGCAGTGCCCGAAAGCGGACCTACGAGCAGTACTTC. The complete variable domain, with remaining parts taken from reference TRBV2 and TRBJ2-7, reads EPEVTQTPSHQVTQMGQEVILRCVPISNHLYFYWYRQILGQKVEFLVSFYNNEISEKSEIFDDQFSVERPDGSNFTLKIRSTKLEDSAMYFCASSARKRTYEQYFGPGTRLTVT.